Presented here are 16 T cell receptor beta chains from one specimen sequenced in a study of T cells after posttransplantation cyclophosphamide. The protocol was immunoSEQ multiplex PCR, while the TCRdb copy is restricted to in-frame clones and leaves out a portion. The sample presents 20,000 to 30,000 clones, none singletons. The sequenced material came from PBMCs. All receptors derive from a woman in her forties or fifties in good health, CMV-negative, and a related stem cell transplant donor.

The table lists this clone with many counts. The chain employs TRBV29-1 and TRBJ2-1; no definite D call. CDR1 SQVTM and CDR2 ANQGSEA come from the germline V gene. The V end was cut by 4 bases, the J end by 5 bases, with 12 bases between. The CDR3 is 13 residues long. The CDR3 DNA reads as TGCAGCGTTGGATGGCCGCTGGACAATGAGCAGTTCTTC. Translation: CSVGWPLDNEQFF.

This clone was detected many times. The J gene is TRBJ1-5, the V gene TRBV19; D is perhaps TRBD1 (6 bases). Germline CDR1 reads LNHDA; CDR2 reads SQIVND (reference sequence). V was cut by 4 bases and J by 4 bases, with 20 bases left in between. The CDR3 length is 17 residues. This CDR3 reads CASSRAPTGRLNQPQHF. The DNA for the CDR3 is TGTGCCAGTAGTAGGGCCCCAACAGGGCGTCTAAATCAGCCCCAGCATTTT.

This clone was found many times. CDR3 loop: CASRKTSGKKTQYF. The CDR3 region has the DNA TGTGCCAGTAGAAAGACTAGCGGGAAAAAGACCCAGTACTTC. The V gene is TRBV19, the J gene TRBJ2-5, with TRBD2 matching over 11 bases. The CDR3 has 14 amino acids. V trimming: 6 bases; J trimming: 6 bases; junction bases outside the gene matches: 6. Germline-derived CDR1 and CDR2 are LNHDA and SQIVND (reference sequence).

This clone has at least ten counts. The rearrangement joins TRBV5-1 to TRBJ1-2; a possible D gene is TRBD1 (6 bases). The length of the CDR3 is 13 residues. The V end was cut by 1 base, the J end by 8 bases, with 12 bases between. Germline CDR1 and CDR2: SGHRS and YFSETQ. In DNA, the CDR3 is TGCGCCAGCAGCTTGAGAACAGGGAAGGGCTACACCTTC. Protein sequence: CASSLRTGKGYTF.

There are many counts of this clone. The chain joins TRBV25-1 to TRBJ2-1, with TRBD2 matching 7 bases. There are 15 residues in the CDR3. The ends lost 4 bases at V and 3 bases at J; junction bases unmatched: 6. The germline V gene has CDR1 MGHDK and CDR2 SYGVNS. CDR3 region: CASSGTERDYNEQFF. CDR3 sequence (DNA): TGTGCCAGCAGTGGGACTGAGCGGGACTACAATGAGCAGTTCTTC. Variable domain in full (rest from reference TRBV25-1 and TRBJ2-1): EADIYQTPRYLVIGTGKKITLECSQTMGHDKMYWYQQDPGMELHLIHYSYGVNSTEKGDLSSESTVSRIRTEHFPLTLESARPSHTSQYLCASSGTERDYNEQFFGPGTRLTVL.

This clone has at least ten counts. The chain joins TRBV19 to TRBJ2-1; a possible D gene is TRBD1 (5 bases). Trimming took 6 bases from V and 5 from J, leaving 14 bases between them. Germline-derived CDR1 and CDR2 are LNHDA and SQIVND (reference sequence). The CDR3 runs 14 residues. CDR3 region: CASRKQAADNEQFF. DNA for the CDR3: TGTGCCAGTAGAAAACAGGCCGCGGACAATGAGCAGTTCTTC. The full variable domain, completed using reference TRBV19 and TRBJ2-1, is DGGITQSPKYLFRKEGQNVTLSCEQNLNHDAMYWYRQDPGQGLRLIYYSQIVNDFQKGDIAEGYSVSREKKESFPLTVTSAQKNPTAFYLCASRKQAADNEQFFGPGTRLTVL.

This clone occurred many times. V gene TRBV7-2 combines with J gene TRBJ2-1; 7 positions match TRBD2. V gave up 4 bases and J gave up 6 bases; unmatched junction bases: 9. The CDR3 has 15 amino acids. Germline V gene lookup returns CDR1 SGHTA and CDR2 FQGNSA. The chain's CDR3 is CASSSEAGRVNEQFF. CDR3 in DNA: TGTGCCAGCAGCTCTGAGGCGGGGAGGGTCAATGAGCAGTTCTTC. Using reference TRBV7-2 and TRBJ2-1 for the parts outside the CDR3, the full variable domain is GAGVSQSPSNKVTEKGKDVELRCDPISGHTALYWYRQSLGQGLEFLIYFQGNSAPDKSGLPSDRFSAERTGGSVSTLTIQRTQQEDSAVYLCASSSEAGRVNEQFFGPGTRLTVL.

Many counts were recorded for this clone. V is TRBV30 and J is TRBJ2-7; D is perhaps TRBD1 (7 bases). The ends were cut back, 4 bases at V and 2 bases at J, with 9 bases in the middle. CDR1 is GTSNPN, CDR2 SVGIG, per germline (reference sequence). This CDR3 spans 12 amino acids. The CDR3 region is CAWTGGPYEQYF. CDR3 DNA sequence: TGTGCCTGGACAGGGGGGCCCTACGAGCAGTACTTC.

This clone has ten or more counts. The V and J genes are TRBV19 and TRBJ2-7, with 8 bases identical to TRBD1. Per germline, CDR1 LNHDA and CDR2 SQIVND (reference sequence). V lost 6 bases, J lost 3 bases, and 4 bases stayed unmatched. The CDR3 is made up of 13 amino acids. CDR3 nucleotide sequence: TGTGCCAGTAGAGAACAGGGGGTCTACGAGCAGTACTTC. Amino acids: CASREQGVYEQYF.

This clone was counted many times. The chain links TRBV18 to TRBJ2-5, with 10 positions matching TRBD2. The ends lost 3 bases at V and 2 bases at J; junction bases unmatched: 6. This CDR3 spans 16 amino acids. Germline values: CDR1 KGHSH, CDR2 LQKENI. CDR3 coding DNA: TGTGCCAGCTCACCGTATAGCGGGGGGTTACAAGAGACCCAGTACTTC. Protein product: CASSPYSGGLQETQYF.

This clone appeared many times. The chain has TRBV7-9 and TRBJ1-1; 7 nucleotides match TRBD1. The CDR3 is 17 amino acids. Germline lookup yields CDR1 SEHNR and CDR2 FQNEAQ (reference sequence). Unmatched junction bases numbered 9, after V lost 1 base and J lost 1 base. CDR3 nucleotides: TGTGCCAGCAGCTTAGTATGGGACAGCGAAACGAACACTGAAGCTTTCTTT. Encoded protein: CASSLVWDSETNTEAFF. Filled out from reference TRBV7-9 and TRBJ1-1, the complete variable domain reads DTGVSQNPRHKITKRGQNVTFRCDPISEHNRLYWYRQTLGQGPEFLTYFQNEAQLEKSRLLSDRFSAERPKGSFSTLEIQRTEQGDSAMYLCASSLVWDSETNTEAFFGQGTRLTVV.

The table lists this clone with many counts. The V gene is TRBV7-6, the J gene TRBJ2-1; tentative D call: TRBD2 (6 bases). Germline V CDR1 and CDR2: SGHVS, FNYEAQ. The CDR3 is made up of 16 amino acids. The V end lost 6 bases, the J end lost 0 bases, and 15 bases lay between the germline ends. The CDR3: CASSNLGGSSYNEQFF. In nucleotides, the CDR3 is TGTGCCAGCAGTAATCTCGGGGGAAGCTCCTACAATGAGCAGTTCTTC. Based on the CDR3 plus reference TRBV7-6 and TRBJ2-1, the full variable domain is GAGVSQSPRYKVTKRGQDVALRCDPISGHVSLYWYRQALGQGPEFLTYFNYEAQQDKSGLPNDRFSAERPEGSISTLTIQRTEQRDSAMYRCASSNLGGSSYNEQFFGPGTRLTVL.

This clone showed up many times. The chain uses TRBV25-1 and TRBJ1-1; possibly TRBD1 for D (5 bases). V was clipped by 6 bases and J by 0 bases, with 5 bases between them. This CDR3 is 12 amino acids long. Germline V gene data show CDR1 as MGHDK and CDR2 as SYGVNS. DNA of the CDR3: TGTGCCAGCAGGGACATGAACACTGAAGCTTTCTTT. This gives the protein CASRDMNTEAFF.

This clone was detected ten times or more. The chain uses TRBV28 and TRBJ1-2; tentative D call: TRBD1 (6 bases). Trimming stripped 0 bases from V and 4 bases from J, with 12 bases between. Germline CDR1 and CDR2: MDHEN and SYDVKM. This CDR3 is built from 15 residues. The CDR3 sequence: CASSLWTTGAYGYTF. Here the CDR3 DNA reads TGTGCCAGCAGTTTATGGACGACAGGTGCCTATGGCTACACCTTC.

At least ten counts were recorded for this clone. The V call is TRBV5-6, the J call TRBJ2-2; 8 bases match TRBD2. This CDR3 is 16 amino acids long. Trimming at V came to 3 bases and at J to 4 bases, leaving 8 bases not matched to a gene. Germline CDR1 and CDR2: SGHDT and YYEEEE. CDR3 bases: TGTGCCAGCAGCTGGATGGGACTAGGAACCACCGGGGAGCTGTTTTTT. Amino acid sequence: CASSWMGLGTTGELFF. Looking up the rest from reference TRBV5-6 and TRBJ2-2 gives the full variable domain: DAGVTQSPTHLIKTRGQQVTLRCSPKSGHDTVSWYQQALGQGPQFIFQYYEEEERQRGNFPDRFSGHQFPNYSSELNVNALLLGDSALYLCASSWMGLGTTGELFFGEGSRLTVL.

This clone appeared many times. The genes are TRBV7-8 and TRBJ1-5; TRBD1 matches at 7 bases. The CDR3 has 15 residues. Germline V gene sequence: CDR1 SGHVS, CDR2 FQNEAQ. V shed 1 base, J shed 4 bases, and the junction held 4 bases outside the gene matches. The CDR3 DNA is TGTGCCAGCAGCTTAGGACAGGGCCTGAATCAGCCCCAGCATTTT. This codes for CASSLGQGLNQPQHF.